Below are 8 T cell receptor beta chains sequenced from a single sample in a study of T-cell reconstitution after alpha-beta-depleted transplantation in children. Construction of the TCRbeta library involved unique molecular identifiers. TCRdb re-called the PCR reads with MiXCR, one entry per CDR3 protein. The table has 200,000 to 300,000 distinct CDR3 sequences, around 11% seen once; the top ten hold roughly 2.6%. The starting material was PBMCs from the stem cell graft donor, obtained from the stem cell graft. These receptors were collected from a human donor who donated a stem cell graft to a child with acute lymphoblastic leukemia.

In regard to this clonotype: Sequence at one end of the junction differs from germline and may be a read error. The DNA for the CDR3 is TGTGACAGCAGTGACAGCTCCTATAATTCACCCCTCCACTTT. It encodes CDSSDSSYNSPLHF. The chain links TRBV6-1 to TRBJ1-6, with D possibly TRBD1 on 5 matching bases. This CDR3 comprises 14 residues. Germline V lookup: CDR1 MNHNS, CDR2 SASEGT.

This clonotype was picked up many times. The CDR3 DNA reads TGCAGTGCTATCTCGGGACTTAATGAAAAACTGTTTTTT. Translation gives CSAISGLNEKLFF. The chain joins TRBV20-1 to TRBJ1-4; TRBD1 is a possible D gene (5 bases). Between the trimmed V and J ends, which lost 4 bases and 4 bases, there was a span of 10 bases. The CDR3 totals 13 residues. Germline V gives CDR1 DFQATT, CDR2 SNEGSKA (reference sequence).

This clonotype showed up many times. The V gene is TRBV5-1, the J gene TRBJ2-7; D possibly corresponds to TRBD2 (6 bases). Germline V CDR1 and CDR2: SGHRS, YFSETQ. Deletions cut 0 bases from V and 2 bases from J, with 9 bases between. This CDR3 has 14 amino acids. DNA for the CDR3: TGCGCCAGCAGCTTGGATAGCGGACCCTACGAGCAGTACTTC. Amino acids: CASSLDSGPYEQYF.

About this clonotype itself: This could be a read error, since a much larger clone is one nucleotide away. V is TRBV4-2 and J is TRBJ2-1, with 9 bases identical to TRBD2. Germline lookup yields CDR1 LGHNA and CDR2 YNFKEQ. The J segment lost 4 bases and the V segment lost 4 bases, leaving 11 bases of the junction unmatched. The CDR3 length is 17 residues. The CDR3 DNA follows: TGTGCCAGCAGCCCCCACGGCTCTAGCGGGGTTTACAATGAGCAGTTCTTC. This encodes CASSPHGSSGVYNEQFF.

This clonotype was counted at least ten times. The gene calls are TRBV20-1 and TRBJ1-6; 9 nucleotides agree with TRBD1. This CDR3 region has 14 residues. Germline-derived CDR1 and CDR2 are DFQATT and SNEGSKA (reference sequence). Trimming cost V 5 bases and J 10 bases; bases outside gene matches: 9. CDR3 in DNA: TGCAGTGCTGGCGGACAGGGGAGGAGGTCACCCCTCCACTTT. Encoded protein: CSAGGQGRRSPLHF.

In its sample, this clonotype was seen many times. The J gene is TRBJ2-3, the V gene TRBV20-1, with TRBD2 identical over 9 bases. The CDR3 extends over 16 amino acids. Germline V CDR1 and CDR2: DFQATT, SNEGSKA (reference sequence). After removal of 0 bases from V and 2 bases from J, the junction contained 6 bases not matched to a gene. The CDR3 loop is CSARDLERGATDTQYF. For the CDR3, the DNA is TGCAGTGCTAGAGATCTGGAGCGGGGGGCCACAGATACGCAGTATTTT.

This clonotype was seen at least ten times. This chain links TRBV5-1 with TRBJ2-7; 7 bases agree with TRBD2. Germline V gene data show CDR1 as SGHRS and CDR2 as YFSETQ. The CDR3 is 16 amino acids. Trimming cost V 0 bases and J 2 bases; bases outside gene matches: 8. The CDR3 DNA is TGCGCCAGCAGCTTGGAGGTGCGGGGGTCAACCTACGAGCAGTACTTC. Its translation: CASSLEVRGSTYEQYF. The full variable domain, its missing parts supplied by reference TRBV5-1 and TRBJ2-7, is KAGVTQTPRYLIKTRGQQVTLSCSPISGHRSVSWYQQTPGQGLQFLFEYFSETQRNKGNFPGRFSGRQFSNSRSEMNVSTLELGDSALYLCASSLEVRGSTYEQYFGPGTRLTVT.

The V call is TRBV30, the J call TRBJ2-7; unclear D gene. The germline V gene has CDR1 GTSNPN and CDR2 SVGIG (reference sequence). V was trimmed by 2 bases and J by 2 bases, leaving 7 bases between them. The CDR3 spans 12 residues. The CDR3 loop reads CAWSSGTYEQYF. CDR3 in DNA: TGTGCCTGGAGTTCAGGAACCTACGAGCAGTACTTC.